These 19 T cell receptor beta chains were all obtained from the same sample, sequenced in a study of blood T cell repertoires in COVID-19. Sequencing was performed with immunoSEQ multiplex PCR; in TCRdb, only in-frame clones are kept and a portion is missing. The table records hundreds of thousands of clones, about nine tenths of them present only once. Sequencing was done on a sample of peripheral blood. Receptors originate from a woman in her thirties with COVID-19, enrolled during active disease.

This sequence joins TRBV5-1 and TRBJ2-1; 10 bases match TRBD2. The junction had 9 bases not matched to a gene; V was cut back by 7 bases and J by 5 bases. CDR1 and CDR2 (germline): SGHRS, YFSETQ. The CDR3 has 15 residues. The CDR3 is CASGVTSGVNNEQFF. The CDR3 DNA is TGCGCCAGCGGTGTAACTAGCGGGGTCAACAATGAGCAGTTCTTC.

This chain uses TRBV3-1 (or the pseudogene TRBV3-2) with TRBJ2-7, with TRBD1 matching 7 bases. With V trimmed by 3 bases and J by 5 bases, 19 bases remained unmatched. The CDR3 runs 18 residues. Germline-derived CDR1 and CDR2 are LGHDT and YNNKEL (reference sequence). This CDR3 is CASSHLRVKGAPAHEQYF. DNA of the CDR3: TGTGCCAGCAGCCACCTACGCGTTAAGGGGGCACCTGCTCACGAGCAGTACTTC.

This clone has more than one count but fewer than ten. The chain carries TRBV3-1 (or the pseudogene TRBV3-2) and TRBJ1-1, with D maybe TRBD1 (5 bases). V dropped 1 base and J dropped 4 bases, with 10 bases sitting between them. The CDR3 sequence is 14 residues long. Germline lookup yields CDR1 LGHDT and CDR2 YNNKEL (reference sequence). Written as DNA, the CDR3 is TGTGCCAGCAGCCAAGGGGGCGGTTTCACTGAAGCTTTCTTT. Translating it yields CASSQGGGFTEAFF.

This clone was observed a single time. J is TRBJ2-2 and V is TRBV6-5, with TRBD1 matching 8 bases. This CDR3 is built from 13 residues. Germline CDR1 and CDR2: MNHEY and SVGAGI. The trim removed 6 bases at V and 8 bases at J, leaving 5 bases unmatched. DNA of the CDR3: TGTGCCAGCAGCCGGACAGGGAGAGGGGAGCTGTTTTTT. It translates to CASSRTGRGELFF.

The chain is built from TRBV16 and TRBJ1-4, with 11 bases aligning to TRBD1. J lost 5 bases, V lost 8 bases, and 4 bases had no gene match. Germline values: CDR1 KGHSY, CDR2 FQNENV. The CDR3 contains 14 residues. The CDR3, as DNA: TGTGCCAGCGGACGGGACAGGGGGAATGAAAAACTGTTTTTT. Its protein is CASGRDRGNEKLFF.

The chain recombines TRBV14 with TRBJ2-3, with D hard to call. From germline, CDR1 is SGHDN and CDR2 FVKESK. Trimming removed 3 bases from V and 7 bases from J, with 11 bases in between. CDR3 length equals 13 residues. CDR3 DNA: TGTGCCAGCAGCCAGAACAGATTCTATACGCAGTATTTT. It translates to CASSQNRFYTQYF.

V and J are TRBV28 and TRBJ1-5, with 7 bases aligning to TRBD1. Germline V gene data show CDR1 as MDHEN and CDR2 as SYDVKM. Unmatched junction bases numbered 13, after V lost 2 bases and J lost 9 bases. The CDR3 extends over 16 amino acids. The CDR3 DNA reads TGTGCCAGCAGTTTAGGGGACTTGACAGGGTATACGCCCCAGCATTTT. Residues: CASSLGDLTGYTPQHF.

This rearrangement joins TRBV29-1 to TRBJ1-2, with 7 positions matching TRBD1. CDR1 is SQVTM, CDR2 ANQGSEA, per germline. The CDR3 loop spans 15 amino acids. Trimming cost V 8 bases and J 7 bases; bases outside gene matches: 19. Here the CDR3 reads CSTRDRGTRVGGYTF. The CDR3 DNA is TGCAGCACCCGGGACAGAGGAACTAGGGTGGGTGGCTACACCTTC.

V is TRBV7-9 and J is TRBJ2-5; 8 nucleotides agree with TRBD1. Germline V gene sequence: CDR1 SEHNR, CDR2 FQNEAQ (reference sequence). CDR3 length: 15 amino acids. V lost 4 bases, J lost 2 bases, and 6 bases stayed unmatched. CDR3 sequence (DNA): TGTGCCAGCAGCTCATGGACAGGGTTACAAGAGACCCAGTACTTC. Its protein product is CASSSWTGLQETQYF.

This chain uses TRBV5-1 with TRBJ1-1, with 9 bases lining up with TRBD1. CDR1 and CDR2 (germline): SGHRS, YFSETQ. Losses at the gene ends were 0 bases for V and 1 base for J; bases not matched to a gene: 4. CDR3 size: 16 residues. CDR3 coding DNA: TGCGCCAGCAGCTTGGGGACAGGGGTACGGAACACTGAAGCTTTCTTT. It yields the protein CASSLGTGVRNTEAFF.

The CDR3: CASRNPGNQPQHF. DNA for the CDR3: TGTGCCAGCAGAAACCCGGGAAATCAGCCCCAGCATTTT. The chain recombines TRBV6-6 with TRBJ1-5; D is undetermined. The germline V and J ends were trimmed by 6 bases and 4 bases, with 10 bases remaining between them. The germline V gene has CDR1 MNHNY and CDR2 SVGAGI (reference sequence). This CDR3 region has 13 residues.

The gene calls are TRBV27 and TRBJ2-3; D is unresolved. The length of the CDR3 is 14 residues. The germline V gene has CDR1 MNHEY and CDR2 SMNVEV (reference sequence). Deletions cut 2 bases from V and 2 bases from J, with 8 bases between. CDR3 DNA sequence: TGTGCCAGCAGTTTAAGAGATTCCACAGATACGCAGTATTTT. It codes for CASSLRDSTDTQYF.

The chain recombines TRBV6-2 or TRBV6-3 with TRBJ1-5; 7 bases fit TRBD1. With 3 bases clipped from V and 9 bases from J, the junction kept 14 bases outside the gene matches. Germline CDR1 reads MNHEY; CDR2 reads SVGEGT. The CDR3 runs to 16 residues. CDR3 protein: CASSYDLGQAVGPQHF. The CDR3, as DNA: TGTGCCAGCAGTTATGATCTAGGACAGGCGGTTGGGCCCCAGCATTTT.

CDR3 DNA: TGTGCCAGCAGGAGTACAGGAAGCAATCAGCCCCAGCATTTT. This encodes CASRSTGSNQPQHF. The V call is TRBV28, the J call TRBJ1-5; D is perhaps TRBD1 (5 bases). The CDR3 has 14 residues. Germline assignment: CDR1 MDHEN and CDR2 SYDVKM. Trimming stripped 6 bases from V and 1 base from J, with 10 bases between.

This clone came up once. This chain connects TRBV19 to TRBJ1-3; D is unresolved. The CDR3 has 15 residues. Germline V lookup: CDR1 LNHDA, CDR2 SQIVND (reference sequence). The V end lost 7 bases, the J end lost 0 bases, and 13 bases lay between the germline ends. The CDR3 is CASKQASSSGNTIYF. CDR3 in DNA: TGTGCCAGTAAGCAGGCGAGTAGCTCTGGAAACACCATATATTTT.

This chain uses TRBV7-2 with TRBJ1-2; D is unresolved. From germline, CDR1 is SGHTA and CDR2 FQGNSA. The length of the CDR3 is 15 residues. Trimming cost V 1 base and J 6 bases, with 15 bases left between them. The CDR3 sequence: CASSLVPGRVNGYTF. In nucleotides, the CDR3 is TGTGCCAGCAGCTTAGTCCCCGGGAGGGTAAATGGCTACACCTTC.

This CDR3 is CASSRQEETQYF. CDR3 DNA: TGTGCCAGCAGTAGACAGGAAGAGACCCAGTACTTC. The rearrangement uses TRBV6-2 or TRBV6-3 and TRBJ2-5; tentative D call: TRBD1 (6 bases). V was trimmed by 5 bases and J by 3 bases, leaving 7 bases between them. Germline V gene lookup returns CDR1 MNHEY and CDR2 SVGEGT. There are 12 residues in the CDR3.

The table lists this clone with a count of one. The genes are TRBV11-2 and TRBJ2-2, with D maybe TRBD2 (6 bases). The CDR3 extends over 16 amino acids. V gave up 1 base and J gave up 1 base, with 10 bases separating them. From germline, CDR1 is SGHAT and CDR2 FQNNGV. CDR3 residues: CASSLAASVNTGELFF. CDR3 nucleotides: TGTGCCAGCAGCTTAGCGGCTAGCGTGAACACCGGGGAGCTGTTTTTT.

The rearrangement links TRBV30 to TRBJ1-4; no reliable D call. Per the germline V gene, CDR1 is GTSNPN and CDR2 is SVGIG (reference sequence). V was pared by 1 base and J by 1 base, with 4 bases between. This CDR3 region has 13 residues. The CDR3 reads CAWSGQTNEKLFF. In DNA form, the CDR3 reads TGTGCCTGGAGTGGGCAAACTAATGAAAAACTGTTTTTT.